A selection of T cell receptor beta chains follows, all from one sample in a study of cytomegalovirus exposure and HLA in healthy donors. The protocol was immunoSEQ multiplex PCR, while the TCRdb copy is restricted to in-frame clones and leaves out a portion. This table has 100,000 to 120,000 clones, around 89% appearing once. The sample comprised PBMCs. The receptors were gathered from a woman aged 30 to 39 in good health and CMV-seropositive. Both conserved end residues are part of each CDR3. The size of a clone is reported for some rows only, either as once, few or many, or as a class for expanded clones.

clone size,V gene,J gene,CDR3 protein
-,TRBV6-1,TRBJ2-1,CASSEGQFSYNEQFF
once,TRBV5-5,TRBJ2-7,CASSSTGGDYEQYF
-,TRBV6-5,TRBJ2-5,CASSLRGGGPPTQYF
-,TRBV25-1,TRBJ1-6,CASSELAGDNSPLHF
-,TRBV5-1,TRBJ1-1,CASSVGTGAEAFF
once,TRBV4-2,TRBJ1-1,CASSQEFREWSNTEAFF
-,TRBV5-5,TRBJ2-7,CASSLVVSAVTYEQYF
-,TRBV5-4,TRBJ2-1,CASSYAPAGGPGNEQFF
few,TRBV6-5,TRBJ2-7,CASSVGGPYEQYF
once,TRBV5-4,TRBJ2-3,CASSPVSGGADTQYF
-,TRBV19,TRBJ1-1,CASSIGGPRTEAFF
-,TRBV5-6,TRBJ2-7,CASSLGQSLYEQYF
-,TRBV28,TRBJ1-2,CASSPSGTGDGYTF
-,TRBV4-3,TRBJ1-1,CASSQDGGGREAFF
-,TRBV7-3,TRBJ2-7,CASSTTGTSAEQYF
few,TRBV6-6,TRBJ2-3,CASSSRTSGGRDTQYF
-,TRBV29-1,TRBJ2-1,CSVEGPFSSYNEQFF
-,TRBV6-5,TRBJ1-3,CASSSTGTGNTIYF
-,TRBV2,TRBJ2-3,CASSDSTDTQYF
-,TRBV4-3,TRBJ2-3,CASSTRPGQGTDTQYF
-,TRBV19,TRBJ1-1,CASKDSAMMNTEAFF
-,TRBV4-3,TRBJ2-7,CASSHRTGVAYEQYF
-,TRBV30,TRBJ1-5,CAWGGDRVWPQHF
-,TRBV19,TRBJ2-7,CASSRTGTESYEQYF
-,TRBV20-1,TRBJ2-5,CSASPEETQYF
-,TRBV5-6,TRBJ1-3,CASSLGIQGNTIYF
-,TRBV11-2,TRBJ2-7,CASSFTSRGQYF
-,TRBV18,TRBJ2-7,CASSPGLATYEQYF
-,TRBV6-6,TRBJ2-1,CASSRGAGEQFF
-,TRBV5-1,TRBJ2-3,CASSKTSVSDTQYF
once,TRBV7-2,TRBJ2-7,CASSLVLGGAYEQYF
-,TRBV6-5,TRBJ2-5,CASSDRDREETQYF
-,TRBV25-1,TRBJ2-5,CASRVVGTSDQETQYF
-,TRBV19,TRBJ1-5,CASSIPRTASNQPQHF
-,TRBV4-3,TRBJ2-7,CASSQDYGGPIEQYF
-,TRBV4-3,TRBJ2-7,CASSQDLRLAGHEQYF
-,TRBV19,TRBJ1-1,CASSGAVTGEWDTEAFF
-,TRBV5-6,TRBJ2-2,CASRDGAGAGELFF
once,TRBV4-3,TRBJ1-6,CASRLDRGNSPLHF
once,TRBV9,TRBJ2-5,CASSVGPSREETQYF
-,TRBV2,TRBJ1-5,CASSDRTGGYQPQHF
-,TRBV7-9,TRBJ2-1,CASSLATSGSIYNEQFF
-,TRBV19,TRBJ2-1,CASSSGQAYNEQFF
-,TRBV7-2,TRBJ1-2,CASSDRRHYGYTF
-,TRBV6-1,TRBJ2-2,CASSEAGLAANTGELFF
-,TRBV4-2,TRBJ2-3,CASSQDLGTGATDTQYF
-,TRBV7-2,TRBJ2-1,CASSHSGGSYNEQFF
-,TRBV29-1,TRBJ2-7,CSVGQGAEQYF
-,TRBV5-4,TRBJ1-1,CASSPAGANTEAFF
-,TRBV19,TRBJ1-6,CASSIAAKGNSPLHF
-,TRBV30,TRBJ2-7,CAWSVLRTSGGKVEQYF
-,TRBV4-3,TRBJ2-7,CASSQDTPEQYF
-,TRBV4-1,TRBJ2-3,CASSAVGGRADTQYF
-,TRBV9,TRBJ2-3,CASSARTSGPTDTQYF
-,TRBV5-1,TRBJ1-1,CASSSKGTGEAFF